This T cell receptor beta chain appears in the sequencing data of a study of cytomegalovirus exposure and HLA in healthy donors. Across the study: T cells numbering about 200 million yielded 90 million to 140 million unique TCR beta sequences in an earlier analysis.

Healthy donors of bone marrow made up the group. Germline loops: CDR1 MNHEY, CDR2 SVGAGI. The CDR3 covers 15 residues. V gave up 2 bases and J gave up 10 bases; unmatched junction bases: 7. Amplification used 60 Vbeta primers and 13 Jbeta primers. Using immunoSEQ multiplex PCR, the repertoire was profiled, and TCRdb retains in-frame clones only, with some absent. Counted here are some 210,000 clones, 75% to 80% occurring once; the ten biggest clones make up over 2%. The sample was PBMCs. The V and J genes are TRBV6-5 and TRBJ1-6; 8 nucleotides line up with TRBD1. This receptor was taken from a woman aged 25 to 45 in good health and CMV-seropositive. The CDR3 coding sequence is TGTGCCAGCAGTTACATTAGGACAGGGAGCTCACCCCTCCACTTT. Amino acid sequence: CASSYIRTGSSPLHF.